Shown below are 5 T cell receptor beta chains from a single sample sequenced in a study of T cells in narcolepsy. Libraries were prepared by immunoSEQ multiplex PCR; TCRdb keeps only in-frame clonotypes and omits some of them. The sample consists of some 30,000 clones, 80% to 90% of them appearing once. Source material: memory (CD45RA-) CD4+ T cells from blood. All receptors derive from a human donor in good health.

This clone was recorded once. V and J are TRBV19 and TRBJ1-1; D unresolved. The CDR3 loop spans 13 amino acids. Looked up from germline, CDR1 is LNHDA and CDR2 is SQIVND (reference sequence). Trimming removed 4 bases at V and 8 bases at J, with 14 bases between. The CDR3, as DNA: TGTGCCAGTAGTACCCCGTTCCTTAGCGAAGCTTTCTTT. This gives the protein CASSTPFLSEAFF.

This clone has a single count. The DNA is omitted, as the CDR3 cannot be located on it reliably, and the CDR3 follows TCRdb's listing. The chain carries TRBV28 and TRBJ2-5; TRBD2 was called by the table and not checked on the DNA. Germline V lookup: CDR1 MDHEN, CDR2 SYDVKM. The CDR3 is made up of 15 amino acids, end residues included. This CDR3 is CASSFGEGGQETQYF.

The gene calls are TRBV5-1 and TRBJ2-5; the D gene could be TRBD1 or TRBD2 (6 bases each). This CDR3 region has 15 residues. Deletions cut 4 bases from V and 2 bases from J, with 15 bases between. The germline V gene encodes CDR1 SGHRS and CDR2 YFSETQ. The CDR3 region is CASSAGTGRQETQYF. CDR3 DNA: TGCGCCAGCAGCGCGGGAACAGGGCGTCAAGAGACCCAGTACTTC.

The J gene is TRBJ2-3, the V gene TRBV7-9; the match to TRBD1 covers 9 bases. J lost 2 bases, V lost 2 bases, and 5 bases had no gene match. The CDR3 sequence is 16 residues long. Germline V gene data show CDR1 as SEHNR and CDR2 as FQNEAQ (reference sequence). The chain's CDR3 is CASSLYRGLDTDTQYF. CDR3 sequence (DNA): TGTGCCAGCAGCTTATACAGGGGGCTCGACACAGATACGCAGTATTTT.

The chain's CDR3 is CSAKGLMEQYF. CDR3 bases: TGCAGTGCTAAGGGGCTGATGGAGCAGTACTTC. The chain is built from TRBV20-1 and TRBJ2-7; D possibly corresponds to TRBD1 (5 bases). The CDR3 extends over 11 amino acids. Per germline, CDR1 DFQATT and CDR2 SNEGSKA (reference sequence). Trimming removed 4 bases from V and 7 bases from J, with 11 bases in between.